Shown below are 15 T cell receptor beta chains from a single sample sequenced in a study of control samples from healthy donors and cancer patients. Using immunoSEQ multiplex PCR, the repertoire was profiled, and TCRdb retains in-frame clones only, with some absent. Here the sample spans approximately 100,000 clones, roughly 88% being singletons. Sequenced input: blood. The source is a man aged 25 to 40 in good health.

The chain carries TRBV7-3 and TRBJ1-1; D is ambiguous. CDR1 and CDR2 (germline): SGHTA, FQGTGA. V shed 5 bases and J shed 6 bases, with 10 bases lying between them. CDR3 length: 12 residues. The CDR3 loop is CASSPTAPEAFF. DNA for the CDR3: TGTGCCAGCAGCCCCACTGCCCCTGAAGCTTTCTTT.

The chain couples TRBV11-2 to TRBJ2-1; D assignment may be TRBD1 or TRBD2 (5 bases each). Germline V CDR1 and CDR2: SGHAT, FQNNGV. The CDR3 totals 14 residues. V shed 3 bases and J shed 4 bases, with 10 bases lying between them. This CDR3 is CASSFVGEYNEQFF. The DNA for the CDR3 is TGTGCCAGCAGCTTTGTGGGGGAGTACAATGAGCAGTTCTTC.

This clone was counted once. The DNA for the CDR3 is TGCGCCAGCAGGCCGACAGGGGGCGCGGGTGGCTACACCTTC. It is translated as CASRPTGGAGGYTF. This chain links TRBV5-1 with TRBJ1-2; 10 nucleotides agree with TRBD1. This CDR3 is built from 14 residues. The ends lost 5 bases at V and 7 bases at J; junction bases unmatched: 8. Germline CDR1 and CDR2: SGHRS and YFSETQ.

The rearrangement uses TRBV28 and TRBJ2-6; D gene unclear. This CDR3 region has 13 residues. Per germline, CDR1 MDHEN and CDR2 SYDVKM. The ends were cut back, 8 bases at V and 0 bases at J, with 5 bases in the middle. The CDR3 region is CASSGSGANVLTF. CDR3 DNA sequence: TGTGCCAGCTCGGGCTCTGGGGCCAACGTCCTGACTTTC.

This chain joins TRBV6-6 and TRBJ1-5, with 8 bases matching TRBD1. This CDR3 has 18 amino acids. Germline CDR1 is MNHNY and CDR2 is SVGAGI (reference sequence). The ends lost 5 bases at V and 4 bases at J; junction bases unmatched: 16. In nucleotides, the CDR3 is TGTGCCAGCAGTCCAAGCCGACAGGGGAGGTTAGGGAATCAGCCCCAGCATTTT. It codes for CASSPSRQGRLGNQPQHF.

DNA of the CDR3: TGTGCCAGCAGTGCCAGCGGAGGAGAGACCCAGTACTTC. Amino acids: CASSASGGETQYF. The chain uses TRBV12-3 or TRBV12-4 and TRBJ2-5; D possibly corresponds to TRBD2 (5 bases). There are 13 residues in the CDR3. V shed 5 bases and J shed 4 bases, with 11 bases lying between them.

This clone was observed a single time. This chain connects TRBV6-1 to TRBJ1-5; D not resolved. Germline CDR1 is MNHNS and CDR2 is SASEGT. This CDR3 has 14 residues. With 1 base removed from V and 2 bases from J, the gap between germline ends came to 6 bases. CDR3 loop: CASSEGAGNQPQHF. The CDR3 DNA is TGTGCCAGCAGTGAAGGGGCAGGCAATCAGCCCCAGCATTTT.

For the CDR3, the DNA is TGTGCCAGCTCGCCGACGTGGCGCGAGCAGTACTTC. Protein sequence: CASSPTWREQYF. This rearrangement joins TRBV28 to TRBJ2-7, with no clear D. Germline V lookup: CDR1 MDHEN, CDR2 SYDVKM. Between the trimmed V and J ends, which lost 8 bases and 6 bases, there was a span of 14 bases. CDR3 size: 12 residues.

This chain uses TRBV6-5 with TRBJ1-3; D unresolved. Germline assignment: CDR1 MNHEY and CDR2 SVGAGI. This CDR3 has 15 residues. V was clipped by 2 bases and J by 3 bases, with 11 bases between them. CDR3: CASSYTQWLGNTIYF. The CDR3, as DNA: TGTGCCAGCAGTTACACCCAGTGGCTTGGAAACACCATATATTTT.

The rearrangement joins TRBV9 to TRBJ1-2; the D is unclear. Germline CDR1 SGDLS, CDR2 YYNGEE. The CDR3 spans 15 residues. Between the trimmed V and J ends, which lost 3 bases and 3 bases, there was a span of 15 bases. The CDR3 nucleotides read TGTGCCAGCAGCGCATTCGGGGTGTCGGACTATGGCTACACCTTC. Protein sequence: CASSAFGVSDYGYTF.

The CDR3 DNA sequence: TGCAGCGTCGCGGACAGGGCAAACTCCTACGAGCAGTACTTC. It specifies CSVADRANSYEQYF. This chain links TRBV29-1 with TRBJ2-7, with 8 positions matching TRBD1. The CDR3 is 14 residues long. Trimming took 6 bases from V and 0 from J; bases not matched to a gene: 7. CDR1 is SQVTM and CDR2 is ANQGSEA in the germline V gene.

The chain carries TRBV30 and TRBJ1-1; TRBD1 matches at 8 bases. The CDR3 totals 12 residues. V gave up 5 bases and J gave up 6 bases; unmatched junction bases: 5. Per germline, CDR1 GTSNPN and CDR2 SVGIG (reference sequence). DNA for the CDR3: TGTGCCTGGGACAGGGGCAGGGCTGAAGCTTTCTTT. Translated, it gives CAWDRGRAEAFF.

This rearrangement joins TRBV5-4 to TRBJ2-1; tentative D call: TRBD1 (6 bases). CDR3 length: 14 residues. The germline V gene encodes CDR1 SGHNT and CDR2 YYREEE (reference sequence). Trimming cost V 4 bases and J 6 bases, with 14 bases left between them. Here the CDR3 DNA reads TGTGCCAGCAGCCCCAAGTCCAGGGGCAATGAGCAGTTCTTC. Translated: CASSPKSRGNEQFF.

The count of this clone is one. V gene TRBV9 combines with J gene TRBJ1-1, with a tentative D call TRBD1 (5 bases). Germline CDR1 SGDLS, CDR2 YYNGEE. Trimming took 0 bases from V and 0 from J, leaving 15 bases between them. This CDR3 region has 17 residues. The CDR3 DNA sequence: TGTGCCAGCAGCGTAGGGGGCGGGGGACTCATGAACACTGAAGCTTTCTTT. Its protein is CASSVGGGGLMNTEAFF.

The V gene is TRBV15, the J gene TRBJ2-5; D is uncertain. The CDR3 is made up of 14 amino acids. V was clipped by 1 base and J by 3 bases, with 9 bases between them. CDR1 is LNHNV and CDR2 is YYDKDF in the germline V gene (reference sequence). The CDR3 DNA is TGTGCCACCAGCAGAGGGACGATCGAAGAGACCCAGTACTTC. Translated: CATSRGTIEETQYF.